These 5 T cell receptor beta chains originate from one sample sequenced in a study of T cell responses to AZD1222 COVID-19 vaccine. TCRdb keeps only in-frame clones here, not all; method: immunoSEQ multiplex PCR. The sample yields 100,000 to 150,000 clones, about 89% seen once. The sequences come from peripheral blood, collected on day 0 of AZD1222 vaccination. The receptor set was obtained from an adult in good health.

This sequence joins TRBV27 and TRBJ1-5; D ambiguous. CDR1 and CDR2 (germline): MNHEY, SMNVEV (reference sequence). Trimming removed 4 bases at V and 3 bases at J, with 7 bases between. The CDR3 runs to 13 residues. DNA of the CDR3: TGTGCCAGCAGTTACCAGCACAATCAGCCCCAGCATTTT. As protein: CASSYQHNQPQHF.

The rearrangement joins TRBV19 to TRBJ1-3; D unclear. The CDR3 is made up of 13 amino acids. Germline V lookup: CDR1 LNHDA, CDR2 SQIVND (reference sequence). The V end was cut by 7 bases, the J end by 0 bases, with 7 bases between. CDR3 DNA sequence: TGTGCCAGTACCAGGACCTCTGGAAACACCATATATTTT. This translates into CASTRTSGNTIYF.

The chain links TRBV28 to TRBJ1-5, with 9 bases matching TRBD1. Per the germline V gene, CDR1 is MDHEN and CDR2 is SYDVKM. The V gene end was trimmed by 8 bases and the J gene end by 0 bases; junction bases not matched to a gene: 5. The CDR3 consists of 15 residues. The DNA of the CDR3 is TGTGCCAGCTCAAGACAGGGGGTTAGCAATCAGCCCCAGCATTTT. Translated, it gives CASSRQGVSNQPQHF.

This clone turned up a few times. The chain employs TRBV2 and TRBJ2-7; D is perhaps TRBD2 (5 bases). The CDR3 contains 13 residues. With 4 bases removed from V and 5 bases from J, the gap between germline ends came to 12 bases. CDR1 is SNHLY and CDR2 is FYNNEI in the germline V gene. CDR3 protein: CASSAEGTNEQYF. In DNA, the CDR3 is TGTGCCAGCAGTGCAGAGGGAACGAACGAGCAGTACTTC.

The chain joins TRBV6-5 to TRBJ2-1, with 13 bases aligning to TRBD2. In germline, CDR1 is MNHEY, CDR2 SVGAGI. CDR3 length: 15 amino acids. After removal of 6 bases from V and 6 bases from J, the junction contained 5 bases not matched to a gene. The CDR3 coding sequence is TGTGCCAGCAGAAGACTAGCGGGGGGACTCAATGAGCAGTTCTTC. Amino acid sequence: CASRRLAGGLNEQFF.